The present T cell receptor beta chain was sequenced within a study of CD8 T cells in Susac syndrome. RNA in amounts of roughly 0.45 to 1 ug was reverse transcribed with random hexamers. TCRdb ran MiXCR on the immunoSEQ multiplex PCR reads and lists one entry per CDR3 protein. Seen here are a few hundred thousand distinct CDR3 sequences, 90% to 95% observed once, and the top ten hold about 0.15%. The CDR3 spans 14 residues. V lost 3 bases to trimming and J lost 1 base, with 10 bases between them. Per the germline V gene, CDR1 is PRHDT and CDR2 is FYEKMQ (reference sequence). Blood CD8+ and CD4+ T cells underwent high-throughput TCR beta sequencing. Treatment-naive patients with stable or active relapsing-remitting disease were the multiple sclerosis controls. TEMRA cells underwent FACS enrichment and CD8+ and CD4+ T cells underwent negative isolation.

The source material was CD8+ T cells from PBMCs. V gene TRBV13 combines with J gene TRBJ2-7; D is undetermined. This sequence originates from a human donor with multiple sclerosis. The CDR3 here is CASSFRNNSYEQYF. CDR3 nucleotides: TGTGCCAGCAGCTTCCGGAACAATTCCTACGAGCAGTACTTC. The whole variable domain, remainder taken from reference TRBV13 and TRBJ2-7, is AAGVIQSPRHLIKEKRETATLKCYPIPRHDTVYWYQQGPGQDPQFLISFYEKMQSDKGSIPDRFSAQQFSDYHSELNMSSLELGDSALYFCASSFRNNSYEQYFGPGTRLTVT.